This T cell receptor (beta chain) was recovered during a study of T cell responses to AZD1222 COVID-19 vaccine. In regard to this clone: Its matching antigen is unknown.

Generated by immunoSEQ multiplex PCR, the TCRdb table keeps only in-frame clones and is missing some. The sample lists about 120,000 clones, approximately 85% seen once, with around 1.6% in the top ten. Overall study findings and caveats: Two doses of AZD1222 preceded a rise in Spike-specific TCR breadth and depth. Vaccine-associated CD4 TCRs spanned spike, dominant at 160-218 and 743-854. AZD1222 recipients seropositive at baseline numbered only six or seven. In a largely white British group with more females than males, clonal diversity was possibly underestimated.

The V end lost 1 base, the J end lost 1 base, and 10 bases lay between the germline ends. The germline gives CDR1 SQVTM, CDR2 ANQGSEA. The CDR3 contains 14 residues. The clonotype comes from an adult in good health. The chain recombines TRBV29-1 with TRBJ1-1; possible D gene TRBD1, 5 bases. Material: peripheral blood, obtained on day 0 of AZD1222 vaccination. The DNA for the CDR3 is TGCAGCGTTGAAGGAGTAGGGGCGAACACTGAAGCTTTCTTT. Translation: CSVEGVGANTEAFF. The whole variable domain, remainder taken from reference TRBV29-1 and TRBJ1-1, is SAVISQKPSRDICQRGTSLTIQCQVDSQVTMMFWYRQQPGQSLTLIATANQGSEATYESGFVIDKFPISRPNLTFSTLTVSNMSPEDSSIYLCSVEGVGANTEAFFGQGTRLTVV.